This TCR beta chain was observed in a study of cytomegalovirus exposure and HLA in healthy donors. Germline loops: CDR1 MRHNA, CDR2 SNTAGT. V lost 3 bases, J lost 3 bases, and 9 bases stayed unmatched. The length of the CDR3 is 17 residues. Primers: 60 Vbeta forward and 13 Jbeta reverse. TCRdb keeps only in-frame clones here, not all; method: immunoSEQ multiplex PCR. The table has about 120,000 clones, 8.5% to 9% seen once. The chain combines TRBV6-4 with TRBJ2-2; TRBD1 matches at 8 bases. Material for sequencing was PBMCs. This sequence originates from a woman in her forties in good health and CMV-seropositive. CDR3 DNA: TGTGCCAGCAGTGAAACCACCGGGACAGGTTACACCGGGGAGCTGTTTTTT. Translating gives CASSETTGTGYTGELFF.